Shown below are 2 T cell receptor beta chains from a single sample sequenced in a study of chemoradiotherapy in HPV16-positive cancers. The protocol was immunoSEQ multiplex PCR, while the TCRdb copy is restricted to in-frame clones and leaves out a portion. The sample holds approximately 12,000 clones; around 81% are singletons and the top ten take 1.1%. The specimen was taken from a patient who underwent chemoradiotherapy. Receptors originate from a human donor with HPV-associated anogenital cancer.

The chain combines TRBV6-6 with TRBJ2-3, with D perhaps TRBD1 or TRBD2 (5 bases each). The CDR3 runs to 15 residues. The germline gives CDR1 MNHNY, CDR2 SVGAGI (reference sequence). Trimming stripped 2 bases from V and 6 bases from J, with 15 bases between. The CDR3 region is CASSYQGESWDTQYF. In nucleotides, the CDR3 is TGTGCCAGCAGTTACCAGGGAGAGTCTTGGGATACGCAGTATTTT.

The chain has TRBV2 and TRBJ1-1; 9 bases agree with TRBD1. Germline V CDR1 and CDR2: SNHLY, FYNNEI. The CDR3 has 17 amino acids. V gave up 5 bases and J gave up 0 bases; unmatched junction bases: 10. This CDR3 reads CASSNDPGQGMNTEAFF. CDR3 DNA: TGTGCCAGCAGTAACGACCCCGGACAGGGGATGAACACTGAAGCTTTCTTT.